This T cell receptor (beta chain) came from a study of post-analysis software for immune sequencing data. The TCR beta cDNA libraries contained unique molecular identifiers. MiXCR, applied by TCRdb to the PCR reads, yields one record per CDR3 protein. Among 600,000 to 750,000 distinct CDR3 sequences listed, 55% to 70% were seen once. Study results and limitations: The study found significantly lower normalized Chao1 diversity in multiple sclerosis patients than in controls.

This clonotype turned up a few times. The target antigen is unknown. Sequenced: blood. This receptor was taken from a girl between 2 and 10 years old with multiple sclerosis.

In DNA, the CDR3 is TGTGCCAGCAGCCCAGGGACTAGCGAAAGCACAGATACGCAGTATTTT. Its translation: CASSPGTSESTDTQYF. V is TRBV7-6 and J is TRBJ2-3, with 10 nucleotides matching TRBD2. From germline, CDR1 is SGHVS and CDR2 FNYEAQ. V trimming: 5 bases; J trimming: 0 bases; junction bases outside the gene matches: 5. The CDR3 is 16 amino acids.